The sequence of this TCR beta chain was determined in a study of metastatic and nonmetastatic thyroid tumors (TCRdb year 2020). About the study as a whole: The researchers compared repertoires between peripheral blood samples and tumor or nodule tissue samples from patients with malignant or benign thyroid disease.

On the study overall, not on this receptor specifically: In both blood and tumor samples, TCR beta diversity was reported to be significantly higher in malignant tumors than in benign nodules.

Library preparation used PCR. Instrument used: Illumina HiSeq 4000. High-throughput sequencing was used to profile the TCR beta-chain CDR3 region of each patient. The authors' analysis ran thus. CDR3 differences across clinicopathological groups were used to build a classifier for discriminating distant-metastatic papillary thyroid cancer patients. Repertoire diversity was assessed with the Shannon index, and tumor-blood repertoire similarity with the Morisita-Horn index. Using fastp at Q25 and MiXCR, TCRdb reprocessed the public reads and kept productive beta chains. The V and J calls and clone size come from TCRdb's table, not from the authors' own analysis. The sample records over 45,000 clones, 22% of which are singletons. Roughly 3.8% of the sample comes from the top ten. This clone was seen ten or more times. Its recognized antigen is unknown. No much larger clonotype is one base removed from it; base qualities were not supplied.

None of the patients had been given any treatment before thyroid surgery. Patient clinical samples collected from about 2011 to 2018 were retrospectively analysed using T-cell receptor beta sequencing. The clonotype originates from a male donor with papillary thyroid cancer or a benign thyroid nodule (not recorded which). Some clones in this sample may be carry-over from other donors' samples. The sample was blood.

Here is the DNA: TGTGCCAGCAGCCCCGAGTGGGGCTCCTACAATGAGCAGTTCTTC. This encodes CASSPEWGSYNEQFF. The chain is made from TRBV7-9 and TRBJ2-1; no D gene is confidently identified. CDR1 and CDR2, per the germline V gene (reference sequence), are SEHNR and FQNEAQ. Measured from the cysteine to the phenylalanine, the CDR3 is 15 residues long. The kept DNA is CDR3 alone, 45 bases in frame from the first base. V loses 5 bases, J loses 0 bases, and the germline ends lie 11 bases apart.